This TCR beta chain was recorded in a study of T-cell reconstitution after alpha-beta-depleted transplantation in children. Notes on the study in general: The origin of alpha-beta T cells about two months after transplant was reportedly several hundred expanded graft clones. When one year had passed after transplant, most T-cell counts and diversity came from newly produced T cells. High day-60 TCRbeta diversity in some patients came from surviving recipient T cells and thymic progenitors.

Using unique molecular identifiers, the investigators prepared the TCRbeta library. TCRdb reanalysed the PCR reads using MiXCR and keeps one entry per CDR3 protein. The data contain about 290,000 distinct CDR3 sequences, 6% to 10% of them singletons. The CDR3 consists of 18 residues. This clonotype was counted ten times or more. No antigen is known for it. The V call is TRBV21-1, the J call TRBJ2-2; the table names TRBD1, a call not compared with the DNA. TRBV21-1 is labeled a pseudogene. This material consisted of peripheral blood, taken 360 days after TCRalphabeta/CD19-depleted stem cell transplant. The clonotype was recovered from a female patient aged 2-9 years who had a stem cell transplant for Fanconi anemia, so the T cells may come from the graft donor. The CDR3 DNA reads TGTGCCAGAAGCAACGGAGATCAGGACAAGAGAAACACCGGGGAGCTGTTTTTT. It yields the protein CARSNGDQDKRNTGELFF.